These T cell receptor beta chains were read from a single sample in a study of neurological immune-mediated disorders. TCRdb reprocessed the 5' RACE reads via MiXCR and lists one record per CDR3 protein. The table includes under 60,000 distinct CDR3 sequences, over 4.5% detected once. Material: CD4+ T cells from blood. The receptors originated from a woman aged 18-29 years with multiple sclerosis. CDR3s include the opening cysteine and the closing phenylalanine or tryptophan. D genes are given only for firm matches. A clone size is listed for some rows: how often the clone was seen (once, few, many), or a class if it is expanded.

j_call clone_size d_call v_call cdr3_nt cdr3_aa
TRBJ2-2 many TRBD1 TRBV29-1 TGCAGCGTTGAAGGGACAGGATATACCGGGGAGCTGTTTTTT CSVEGTGYTGELFF
TRBJ2-1 many TRBD1 TRBV24-1 TGTGCCACCAGTGATTCCTCAGGGGGAAGATACAATGAGCAGTTCTTC CATSDSSGGRYNEQFF
TRBJ2-1 many TRBD2 TRBV12-3/TRBV12-4 TGTGCCAGCAGTTGGGCGGGGGGGGCCATGTACAATGAGCAGTTCTTC CASSWAGGAMYNEQFF
TRBJ2-1 few . TRBV6-2/TRBV6-3 TGTGCCAGCAATTTAGAGGGAGGCAATGAGCAGTTCTTC CASNLEGGNEQFF
TRBJ2-5 many . TRBV27 TGTGCCAGCCAAGGATGGACGGCGGGAGAGACCCAGTACTTC CASQGWTAGETQYF
TRBJ1-2 many TRBD1 TRBV20-1 TGCAGTGTGGAGGACAGGAGCTATGGCTACACCTTC CSVEDRSYGYTF
TRBJ2-3 few . TRBV6-5 TGTGCCAGCAGTTACAGGGGGGCAGATACGCAGTATTTT CASSYRGADTQYF
TRBJ1-1 few . TRBV5-1 . CASSIYLCSGRSTLNTEAFF
TRBJ2-1 many TRBD2 TRBV20-1 TGCAGTGCTGCCAGCGGGGGGTACAATGAGCAGTTCTTC CSAASGGYNEQFF
TRBJ1-2 many TRBD1 TRBV20-1 TGCAGTGCTAGAGATCAGAGGGGGCGTTATGGCTACACCTTC CSARDQRGRYGYTF
TRBJ1-1 many . TRBV15 TGTGCCACCAGCAGAGAAGGGGGGGGAACTGAAGCTTTCTTT CATSREGGGTEAFF
TRBJ1-5 . TRBD1 TRBV19 TGTGCCAGTAGGCCACAGGGGAATAGCAATCAGCCCCAGCATTTT CASRPQGNSNQPQHF
TRBJ2-5 many TRBD2 TRBV5-6 TGTGCCAGCAGCTCCCTGCTGGCTAGCGGGGGAGAGACCCAGTACTTC CASSSLLASGGETQYF
TRBJ2-3 many TRBD1 TRBV7-2 TGTGCCAGCAGCTTGACAGGGCTAAGCACAGATACGCAGTATTTT CASSLTGLSTDTQYF
TRBJ1-1 . TRBD1 TRBV6-1 TGTGCCAGCAGTGCTGACAGGGTGAACACTGAAGCTTTCTTT CASSADRVNTEAFF
TRBJ1-1 many . TRBV6-5 TGTGCCAGCAGTTCCCCGGGGACTGAAGCTTTCTTT CASSSPGTEAFF
TRBJ1-1 many . TRBV20-1 TGCAGTGCTACCGGGGGGGGGGCGCAGGACACTGAAGCTTTCTTT CSATGGGAQDTEAFF
TRBJ1-1 many . TRBV7-2 TGTGCCAGCAGCATTTATAACACTGAAGCTTTCTTT CASSIYNTEAFF
TRBJ1-6 many . TRBV7-2 TGTGCCAGCACCCCGCTGGAGGGATATAATTCACCCCTCCACTTT CASTPLEGYNSPLHF
TRBJ1-5 few . TRBV30 TGTGCCTGGAGTGTAGGGGGAGGGAATCAGCCCCAGCATTTT CAWSVGGGNQPQHF
TRBJ2-5 many TRBD1 TRBV5-1 TGCGCCAGCAGGCCGTTTGGACAGGGAAAGGACAACACAGTTCAGACCCAGTACTTC CASRPFGQGKDNTVQTQYF
TRBJ2-1 many TRBD1 TRBV2 TGTGCCAGCAGTGAACAGGGGGCCGGTGAGCAGTTCTTC CASSEQGAGEQFF
TRBJ1-1 many . TRBV27 TGTGCCAGCAGTATAAGGGTGGGGAACACTGAAGCTTTCTTT CASSIRVGNTEAFF
TRBJ1-6 many TRBD1 TRBV13 TGTGCCAGCAGCCGAATCTCCGGGACAGGGGGTTCACCCCTCCACTTT CASSRISGTGGSPLHF
TRBJ1-2 many . TRBV7-9 TGTGCCAGCAGCGGGCCGAGCTATGGCTACACCTTC CASSGPSYGYTF
TRBJ2-6 . TRBD1 TRBV7-9 TGTGCCACCACGACCCAAGGACAGGGGATCAACGTCCTGACTTTC CATTTQGQGINVLTF
TRBJ2-3 many TRBD1 TRBV12-3/TRBV12-4 TGTGCCAGCAGTCCTCCGGACAGGGCAGATACGCAGTATTTT CASSPPDRADTQYF
TRBJ1-5 medium-sized TRBD1 TRBV28 TGTGCCAGCAGCGCCCGCGACAGGGTCAATCAGCCCCAGCATTTT CASSARDRVNQPQHF
TRBJ1-1 many . TRBV5-6 TGTGCCAGCAGCCCCGGACGGCTTCAAGGTGTGAACACTGAAGCTTTCTTT CASSPGRLQGVNTEAFF
TRBJ1-1 many . TRBV28 TGTGCCAGCAGTCCTCACAGGGCTTGGAACACTGAAGCTTTCTTT CASSPHRAWNTEAFF
TRBJ2-3 many TRBD1 TRBV7-8 TGTGCCAGCATCACTGGTCCGACAGGGGTGGGCACAGATACGCAGTATTTT CASITGPTGVGTDTQYF
TRBJ2-5 many . TRBV11-2 TGTGCCAGCAGCCAAAAGGAGACCCAGTACTTC CASSQKETQYF
TRBJ2-2 many . TRBV7-6 TGTGCCAGCGCCGGGACACAGAACACCGGGGAGCTGTTTTTT CASAGTQNTGELFF
TRBJ2-5 many . TRBV7-7 TGTGCTAGCAGCTCTCGGGGTGGGGAGACCCAGTACTTC CASSSRGGETQYF
TRBJ1-2 many . TRBV12-3/TRBV12-4 TGTGCCAGCAGTTTAGGCAGATTGAGATATGGCTACACCTTC CASSLGRLRYGYTF
TRBJ2-3 many . TRBV18 TGTGCCAGCTCACCACGTGGAATGGCAGATACGCAGTATTTT CASSPRGMADTQYF
TRBJ2-1 many TRBD2 TRBV20-1 TGCAGTGCCCTTACAAGTAGCGGGCCTGCCAGGGAGCAGTTCTTC CSALTSSGPAREQFF
TRBJ1-1 many . TRBV20-1 TGCAGTGCTAGACTGGGGCCCGCGGCCCCGAACACTGAAGCTTTCTTT CSARLGPAAPNTEAFF
TRBJ2-3 few . TRBV30 TGTGCCTGGAACGGTTATGCAGATACGCAGTATTTT CAWNGYADTQYF
TRBJ2-1 many TRBD2 TRBV20-1 TGCAGTGCCCCGACCCCCAAAAAGCGGGGGAGCTCCTACAATGAGCAGTTCTTC CSAPTPKKRGSSYNEQFF
TRBJ2-1 many TRBD2 TRBV5-1 TGCGCCACCTCCGGGACTAGCGGGACCGGGGGGCAGTTCTTC CATSGTSGTGGQFF
TRBJ2-5 many . TRBV11-2 TGTGCCAGCAGCCACGTGAGACAGTACTTC CASSHVRQYF
TRBJ1-4 . . TRBV11-2 TGTGCCAGCAGCTTTCATAACAGAGGATATGAAAAACTGTTTTTT CASSFHNRGYEKLFF
TRBJ2-2 medium-sized . TRBV27 TGTGCCAGCAGTTTATTAACTCGGCCCGGGGAGCTGTTTTTT CASSLLTRPGELFF
TRBJ2-5 many . TRBV20-1 TGCAGTGCTCGAGACTGGTCTTTACAAGAGACCCAGTACTTC CSARDWSLQETQYF
TRBJ2-1 many TRBD2 TRBV12-3/TRBV12-4 TGTGCCAGCAGTTATGGGACTACTAATGAGCAGTTCTTC CASSYGTTNEQFF
TRBJ1-6 many . TRBV9 TGTGCCAGCAGCGTAGACGGAGGAGACAGCTCCTATAATTCACCCCTCCACTTT CASSVDGGDSSYNSPLHF
TRBJ1-1 many . TRBV7-9 TGTGCCAGCAGCTCGACACAGGAGAACACTGAAGCTTTCTTT CASSSTQENTEAFF
TRBJ1-1 many . TRBV12-3/TRBV12-4 TGTGCCAGCAGTTTAGCGCGTGCTGAAGCTTTCTTT CASSLARAEAFF
TRBJ2-1 many . TRBV7-2 TGTGCCAGCAGCTTAGTCGCGAGCTCCTACAATGAGCAGTTCTTC CASSLVASSYNEQFF
TRBJ1-1 many . TRBV6-2/TRBV6-3 TGTGCCAGCAGTTACCTCGGGAGATTGAACACTGAAGCTTTCTTT CASSYLGRLNTEAFF
TRBJ1-2 many . TRBV7-2 TGTGCCAGCAGCTTAAGCCGGGGTGGAGGTGGCTACACCTTC CASSLSRGGGGYTF
TRBJ2-1 few TRBD1 TRBV6-4 TGTGCCAGCAGTGAGGGACAGGGCGCAAATGAGCAGTTCTTC CASSEGQGANEQFF
TRBJ1-5 many . TRBV12-3/TRBV12-4 TGTGCCAGCAGCCCCAACCAGGCGCAGCAGCCCCAGCATTTT CASSPNQAQQPQHF
TRBJ2-5 many TRBD2 TRBV5-4 TGTGCCAGCAGCTTGGAAAGAACTAGCGACCAAGAGACCCAGTACTTC CASSLERTSDQETQYF
TRBJ2-5 many . TRBV3-1 TGTGCCAGCAGCCAAGATGTCCTAGCGCCTCAAGAGACCCAGTACTTC CASSQDVLAPQETQYF
TRBJ1-1 many TRBD1 TRBV7-3 TGTGCCAGCAGCTTAGAACCCCGCTTACAGGGGGCGACCATGAACACTGAAGCTTTCTTT CASSLEPRLQGATMNTEAFF
TRBJ1-5 many TRBD1 TRBV20-1 TGCAGTGCACGCGACAGGGAGGTCAATCAGCCCCAGCATTTT CSARDREVNQPQHF
TRBJ2-2 many TRBD1 TRBV10-3 TGTGCCATCAGTGGACAGGGTCAGACCGGGGAGCTGTTTTTT CAISGQGQTGELFF